This TCR beta chain originates from a study of CD8 T cells in Susac syndrome. Germline CDR1 and CDR2: LGHNA and YSLEER. V was shortened by 0 bases and J by 5 bases, with 8 bases between the two germline ends. CDR3 length: 13 residues. An amount of RNA that ranged from roughly 0.5 to 1 ug was reverse transcribed with random hexamers. TCRdb reprocessed the immunoSEQ multiplex PCR reads with MiXCR, giving one entry per CDR3 protein. The sample records 250,000 to 300,000 distinct CDR3 sequences, 89% being singletons. The chain couples TRBV4-3 to TRBJ2-7; D call uncertain. Sequences were obtained from CD8+ T cells from PBMCs. The TCR sequence derives from a human donor with multiple sclerosis. The CDR3 coding sequence is TGCGCCAGCAGCCAAGATGAAATCAACGAGCAGTACTTC. Its translation is CASSQDEINEQYF.